A selection of T cell receptor beta chains follows, all from one sample in a study of blood T cell repertoires in COVID-19. Assay used: immunoSEQ multiplex PCR; TCRdb lists only in-frame clones, some missing. The sample records 100,000 to 150,000 clones, roughly 87% being singletons. Sample: peripheral blood. All receptors derive from a human donor in a cohort sampled during active COVID-19. Both conserved end residues are part of each CDR3. D genes are given only for firm matches. Rows may omit the clone size; those that give it use once, few, many or a size class.

clone_size	j_call	v_call	d_call	cdr3_aa	cdr3_nt
.	TRBJ2-7	TRBV29-1	TRBD1	CSTGTDYEQYF	TGCAGCACCGGGACAGATTACGAGCAGTACTTC
.	TRBJ2-7	TRBV14	TRBD1	CASSPRDSFIAYEQYF	TGTGCCAGCAGCCCCCGGGACAGCTTTATTGCGTACGAGCAGTACTTC
.	TRBJ1-5	TRBV6-5	.	CASSYQREQPQHF	TGTGCCAGCAGTTATCAGAGGGAACAGCCCCAGCATTTT
once	TRBJ2-6	TRBV30	TRBD1	CAWSGRDRGRSGANVLTF	TGTGCCTGGAGTGGCCGGGACAGGGGTCGCTCTGGGGCCAACGTCCTGACTTTC
.	TRBJ2-1	TRBV6-5	TRBD2	CASSYLAVMNEQFF	TGTGCCAGCAGTTACCTAGCGGTCATGAATGAGCAGTTCTTC
.	TRBJ1-2	TRBV19	.	CASSPQSMLDYTF	TGTGCCAGTAGTCCCCAGTCGATGCTAGACTACACCTTC
.	TRBJ1-5	TRBV28	TRBD1	CASSPRTRTGGSNQPQHF	TGTGCCAGCAGTCCACGGACCCGGACAGGGGGAAGCAATCAGCCCCAGCATTTT
.	TRBJ2-1	TRBV28	.	CASSLSLGRYNEQFF	TGTGCCAGCAGTTTATCATTGGGGCGTTACAATGAGCAGTTCTTC
once	TRBJ2-1	TRBV29-1	.	CSVSLLQGLRSYNEQFF	TGCAGCGTCTCCCTGCTACAGGGCCTACGCTCCTACAATGAGCAGTTCTTC
.	TRBJ2-7	TRBV24-1	TRBD2	CATSDSTPSGFRYEQYF	TGTGCCACCAGTGATTCCACTCCTAGCGGGTTCCGATACGAGCAGTACTTC
.	TRBJ2-7	TRBV19	TRBD2	CASSPQTSGYEQYF	TGTGCCAGTAGTCCCCAGACTAGCGGTTACGAGCAGTACTTC
once	TRBJ1-2	TRBV12-3/TRBV12-4	.	CASSPQAGKGYTF	TGTGCCAGCAGCCCCCAGGCAGGAAAAGGCTACACCTTC
.	TRBJ2-7	TRBV2	TRBD2	CASSAFSGGYEQYF	TGTGCCAGCAGTGCATTTAGCGGGGGCTACGAGCAGTACTTC
.	TRBJ2-4	TRBV18	.	CASSPVLGKNIQYF	TGTGCCAGCTCACCTGTCCTCGGCAAAAACATTCAGTACTTC
.	TRBJ2-3	TRBV18	.	CASSPSRGDTQYF	TGTGCCAGCTCACCAAGCAGGGGAGATACGCAGTATTTT
.	TRBJ2-7	TRBV18	TRBD2	CASSPGGSLGYEQYF	TGTGCCAGCTCCCCGGGGGGGAGCCTGGGCTACGAGCAGTACTTC
.	TRBJ1-5	TRBV7-2	TRBD1	CASSVDRIYSQPQHF	TGTGCCAGCAGCGTGGACAGGATTTATTCCCAGCCCCAGCATTTT
.	TRBJ2-7	TRBV5-1	TRBD2	CASSPLAGAPSYEQYF	TGCGCCAGCAGCCCCCTAGCGGGAGCCCCCTCCTACGAGCAGTACTTC
.	TRBJ2-2	TRBV5-1	.	CASSLAGGLGPGELFF	TGCGCCAGCAGCTTGGCCGGGGGGCTGGGGCCCGGGGAGCTGTTTTTT
.	TRBJ2-5	TRBV27	TRBD1	CASSSRTGRETQYF	TGTGCCAGCAGTTCCCGGACAGGGAGAGAGACCCAGTACTTC
few	TRBJ1-1	TRBV19	TRBD1	CASNRDRGYTEAFF	TGTGCCAGTAACCGGGACAGGGGTTACACTGAAGCTTTCTTT
few	TRBJ2-2	TRBV5-4	.	CASSMFGGARPGELFF	TGTGCCAGCAGCATGTTTGGTGGTGCGAGGCCCGGGGAGCTGTTTTTT
.	TRBJ2-3	TRBV18	.	CASSPVGGSGTDTQYF	TGTGCCAGCTCACCGGTTGGGGGGTCTGGCACAGATACGCAGTATTTT
.	TRBJ1-3	TRBV10-2	.	CASSDRASGNTIYF	TGCGCCAGCAGTGACAGGGCGTCTGGAAACACCATATATTTT
.	TRBJ2-7	TRBV14	TRBD2	CASSQVGLAGSEQYF	TGTGCCAGCAGCCAAGTAGGGCTAGCGGGATCCGAGCAGTACTTC
.	TRBJ2-1	TRBV19	TRBD2	CASSFMRLAGGLGISNEQFF	TGTGCCAGTAGCTTCATGCGGCTAGCGGGAGGGTTGGGAATCAGCAATGAGCAGTTCTTC
.	TRBJ2-7	TRBV21-1	.	CASSRRQGRSSYEQYF	TGTGCCAGCAGCCGACGACAGGGTAGGAGCTCCTACGAGCAGTACTTC
.	TRBJ2-7	TRBV10-3	TRBD1	CAIRGDRGGYEQYF	TGTGCCATCAGGGGGGACAGGGGTGGGTACGAGCAGTACTTC
.	TRBJ2-7	TRBV7-2	TRBD1	CASSPRTGGTYEQYF	TGTGCCAGCAGCCCGAGGACAGGGGGTACCTACGAGCAGTACTTC
.	TRBJ2-5	TRBV25-1	.	CASSEYRGGYETQYF	TGTGCCAGCAGTGAATATAGGGGTGGGTACGAGACCCAGTACTTC
few	TRBJ1-1	TRBV27	TRBD1	CASRGTGHTEAFF	TGTGCCAGCAGGGGGACAGGACACACTGAAGCTTTCTTT
few	TRBJ2-5	TRBV7-3	TRBD1	CASSSHGTGGETQYF	TGTGCCAGCAGCTCACATGGGACAGGGGGAGAGACCCAGTACTTC
.	TRBJ1-2	TRBV19	TRBD1	CASSIVQGTNYPYGYTF	TGTGCCAGTAGTATAGTACAGGGGACAAACTACCCCTATGGCTACACCTTC
.	TRBJ2-7	TRBV27	TRBD1	CASRGGTGGYFYEQYF	TGTGCCAGCCGTGGAGGGACAGGGGGCTATTTCTACGAGCAGTACTTC
.	TRBJ1-2	TRBV7-8	.	CASSLTLNAEFHYGYTF	TGTGCCAGCAGCTTGACCCTGAACGCGGAATTCCACTATGGCTACACCTTC
few	TRBJ1-1	TRBV5-1	TRBD1	CASSSGTGGDTEAFF	TGCGCCAGCAGCTCCGGGACAGGGGGAGACACTGAAGCTTTCTTT
.	TRBJ1-2	TRBV30	.	CAWSVPGMPPQYGYTF	TGTGCCTGGAGTGTACCAGGGATGCCCCCACAGTATGGCTACACCTTC
few	TRBJ2-1	TRBV11-2	.	CASSLGRSSYNEQFF	TGTGCCAGCAGCTTAGGGAGGAGCTCCTACAATGAGCAGTTCTTC
.	TRBJ2-7	TRBV29-1	TRBD1	CSAGKGQGAGEQYF	TGCAGCGCCGGGAAGGGACAGGGGGCAGGGGAGCAGTACTTC
.	TRBJ1-1	TRBV6-2/TRBV6-3	TRBD1	CASSYPTGGAVRTEAFF	TGTGCCAGCAGTTACCCGACAGGGGGCGCGGTCCGAACTGAAGCTTTCTTT
.	TRBJ2-7	TRBV6-5	TRBD1	CASSRDGTGEYF	TGTGCCAGCAGTCGAGACGGGACAGGGGAGTACTTC
.	TRBJ2-5	TRBV10-3	.	CAMGALGETQYF	TGTGCCATGGGGGCTTTGGGGGAGACCCAGTACTTC
.	TRBJ2-7	TRBV18	TRBD1	CASSLGQDPPYEQYF	TGTGCCAGCTCACTAGGACAGGACCCACCCTACGAGCAGTACTTC
.	TRBJ2-6	TRBV29-1	TRBD1	CSVVRQGPVSGANVLTF	TGCAGCGTTGTGAGACAGGGGCCCGTATCTGGGGCCAACGTCCTGACTTTC
once	TRBJ1-1	TRBV19	.	CASGGGAQMNTEAFF	TGTGCCAGTGGTGGCGGGGCTCAAATGAACACTGAAGCTTTCTTT
.	TRBJ2-3	TRBV9	TRBD2	CASSKTSGRLPDTQYF	TGTGCCAGCAGCAAGACTAGCGGGAGGCTGCCAGATACGCAGTATTTT
.	TRBJ2-7	TRBV7-9	TRBD2	CASSLGTSGLEQYF	TGTGCCAGCAGCTTGGGGACTAGTGGTTTGGAGCAGTACTTC
once	TRBJ2-7	TRBV5-1	TRBD1	CASSLEGQVSYEQYF	TGCGCCAGCAGCTTGGAGGGACAGGTCTCCTACGAGCAGTACTTC
.	TRBJ2-5	TRBV6-4	.	CASSETSTSYGTQYF	TGTGCCAGCAGTGAGACTTCTACTAGCTACGGGACCCAGTACTTC
.	TRBJ2-5	TRBV5-1	.	CASSQDITKETQYF	TGCGCCAGCAGCCAGGACATTACTAAAGAGACCCAGTACTTC